What follows is one T cell receptor beta chain and its context. Its antigen is as yet unknown. TCRdb's copy holds only in-frame clones and misses some; the assay was immunoSEQ multiplex PCR. This table has around 120,000 clones, 75% to 95% appearing once. This sample stems from a study of T cell responses to AZD1222 COVID-19 vaccine. CDR3 length: 18 amino acids. Germline CDR1 reads LNHDA; CDR2 reads SQIVND (reference sequence). The trim removed 2 bases at V and 1 base at J, leaving 13 bases unmatched. Study observations and caveats: CD4 TCRs covered the whole spike, strongest at regions 160-218 and 743-854. After the peak T cell response, and only then, were repertoires sampled. Seropositive status at baseline applied to only five to seven AZD1222 recipients.

The V call is TRBV19, the J call TRBJ1-1; 7 bases agree with TRBD1. This TCR was recovered from an adult in good health. The sample here was peripheral blood, taken on day 0 of AZD1222 vaccination. The CDR3 sequence is CASSILYTLQGRNTEAFF. The CDR3 coding sequence is TGTGCCAGTAGTATATTATATACCCTACAGGGGCGGAACACTGAAGCTTTCTTT. The whole variable domain, remainder taken from reference TRBV19 and TRBJ1-1, is DGGITQSPKYLFRKEGQNVTLSCEQNLNHDAMYWYRQDPGQGLRLIYYSQIVNDFQKGDIAEGYSVSREKKESFPLTVTSAQKNPTAFYLCASSILYTLQGRNTEAFFGQGTRLTVV.